This TCR beta chain was identified in a study of Ad26.COV2.S vaccination and SARS-CoV-2 variants. Study-wide context: COV1001, an Ad26.COV2.S trial, supplied this vaccine-arm donor. Recipients of Ad26.COV2.S got it intramuscularly, once or twice 56 days apart. Regarding the study as a whole: The study found higher spike-specific TCR breadth in vaccine than placebo recipients. Marked by substantial breadth, spike-specific CD8+ and CD4+ T cell responses were reportedly seen after vaccination.

About this clone: What it recognizes is unknown.

Measured with immunoSEQ multiplex PCR; TCRdb has only the in-frame clones, and not every one. Among some 270,000 clones listed, approximately 88% were seen once. The treatment: some 20 received Ad26.COV2.S at low or high dose, single or two shots; 5 received placebo; per-sample allocation not given. It was on day 63 after the first vaccine or placebo injection that samples were taken. The origin of this receptor is a person aged 18-60 years who received the Ad26.COV2.S COVID-19 vaccine or a placebo. The sequencing here drew on peripheral blood, taken in a trial of Ad26.COV2.S vaccine versus placebo.

The CDR3 sequence is CASSPNYPKGANVLTF. CDR3 nucleotides: TGTGCCAGCAGCCCGAATTACCCGAAAGGGGCCAACGTCCTGACTTTC. The chain couples TRBV5-5 to TRBJ2-6, with D hard to call. Germline CDR1 SGHKS, CDR2 YYEKEE (reference sequence). The CDR3 runs to 16 residues. V was trimmed by 4 bases and J by 4 bases, leaving 15 bases between them. The whole variable domain, remainder taken from reference TRBV5-5 and TRBJ2-6, is DAGVTQSPTHLIKTRGQQVTLRCSPISGHKSVSWYQQVLGQGPQFIFQYYEKEERGRGNFPDRFSARQFPNYSSELNVNALLLGDSALYLCASSPNYPKGANVLTFGAGSRLTVL.